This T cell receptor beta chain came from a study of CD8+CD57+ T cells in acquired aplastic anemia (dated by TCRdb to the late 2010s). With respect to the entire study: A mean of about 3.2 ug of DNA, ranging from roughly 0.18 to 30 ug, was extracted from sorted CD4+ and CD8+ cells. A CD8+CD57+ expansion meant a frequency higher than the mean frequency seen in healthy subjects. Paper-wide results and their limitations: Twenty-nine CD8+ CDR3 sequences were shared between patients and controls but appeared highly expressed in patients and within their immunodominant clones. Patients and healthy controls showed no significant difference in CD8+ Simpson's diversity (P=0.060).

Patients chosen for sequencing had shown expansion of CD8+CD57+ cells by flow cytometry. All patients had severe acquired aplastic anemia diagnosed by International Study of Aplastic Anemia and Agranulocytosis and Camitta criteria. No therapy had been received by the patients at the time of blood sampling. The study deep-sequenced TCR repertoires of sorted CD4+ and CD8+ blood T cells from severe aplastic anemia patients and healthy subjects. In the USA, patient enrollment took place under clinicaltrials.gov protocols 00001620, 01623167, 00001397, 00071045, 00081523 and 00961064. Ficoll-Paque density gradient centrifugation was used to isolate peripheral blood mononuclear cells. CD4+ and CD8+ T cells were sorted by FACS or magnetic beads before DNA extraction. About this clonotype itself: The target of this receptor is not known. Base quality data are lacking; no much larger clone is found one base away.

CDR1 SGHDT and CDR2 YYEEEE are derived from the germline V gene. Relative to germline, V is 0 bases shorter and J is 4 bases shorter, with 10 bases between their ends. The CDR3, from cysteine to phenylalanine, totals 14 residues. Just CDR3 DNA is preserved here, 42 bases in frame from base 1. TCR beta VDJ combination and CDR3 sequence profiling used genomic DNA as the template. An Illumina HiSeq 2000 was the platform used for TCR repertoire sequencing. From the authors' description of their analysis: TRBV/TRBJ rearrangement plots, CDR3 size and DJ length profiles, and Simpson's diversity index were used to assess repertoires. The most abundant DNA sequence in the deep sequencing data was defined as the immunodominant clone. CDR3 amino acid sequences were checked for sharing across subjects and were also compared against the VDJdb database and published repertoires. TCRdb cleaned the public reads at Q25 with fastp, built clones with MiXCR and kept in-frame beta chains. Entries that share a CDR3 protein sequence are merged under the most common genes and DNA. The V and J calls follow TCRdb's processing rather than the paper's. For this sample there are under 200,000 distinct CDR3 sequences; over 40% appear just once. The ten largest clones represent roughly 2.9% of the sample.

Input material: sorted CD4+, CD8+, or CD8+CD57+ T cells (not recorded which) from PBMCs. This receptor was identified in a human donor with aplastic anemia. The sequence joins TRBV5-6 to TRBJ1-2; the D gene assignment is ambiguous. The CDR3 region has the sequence CASSLGSRGYGYTF. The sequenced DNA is TGTGCCAGCAGCTTGGGGTCTCGGGGCTATGGCTACACCTTC.